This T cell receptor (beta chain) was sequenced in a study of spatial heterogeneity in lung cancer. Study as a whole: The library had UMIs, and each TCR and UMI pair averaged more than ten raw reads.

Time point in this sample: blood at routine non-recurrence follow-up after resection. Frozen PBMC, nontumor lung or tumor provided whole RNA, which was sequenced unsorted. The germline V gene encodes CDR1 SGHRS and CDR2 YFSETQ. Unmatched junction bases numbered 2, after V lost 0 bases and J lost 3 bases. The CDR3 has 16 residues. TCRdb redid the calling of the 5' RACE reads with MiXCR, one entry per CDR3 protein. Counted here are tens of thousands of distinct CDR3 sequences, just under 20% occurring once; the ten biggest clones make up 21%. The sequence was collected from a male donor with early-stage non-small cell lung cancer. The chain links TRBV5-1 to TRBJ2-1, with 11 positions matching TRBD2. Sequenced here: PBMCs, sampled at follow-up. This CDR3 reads CASSLGGLAGYNEQFF. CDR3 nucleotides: TGCGCCAGCAGCTTGGGTGGACTAGCGGGCTACAATGAGCAGTTCTTC. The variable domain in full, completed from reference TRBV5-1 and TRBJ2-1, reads KAGVTQTPRYLIKTRGQQVTLSCSPISGHRSVSWYQQTPGQGLQFLFEYFSETQRNKGNFPGRFSGRQFSNSRSEMNVSTLELGDSALYLCASSLGGLAGYNEQFFGPGTRLTVL.